This T cell receptor (beta chain) was recorded in a study of shared clonotypes between healthy human individuals. Regarding the study as a whole: Specimens sampled were limited to blood, with tissue repertoires likely differing.

This clone was found once. Its antigen is unknown. TCRdb keeps only in-frame clones here, not all; method: immunoSEQ multiplex PCR. The table has about 680,000 clones, around 92% seen once; the top ten hold 24%. Terminally differentiated effector memory CD45RA+ cells were left out of the naive CD8 fraction, which was CD45RO-negative and positively selected for CCR7. Germline CDR1 and CDR2: ENHRY and SYGVKD. Between the trimmed V and J ends, which lost 0 bases and 1 base, there was a span of 7 bases. The CDR3 contains 14 residues. The sequenced material came from naive CD8+ T cells sorted from blood. V and J are TRBV10-3 and TRBJ2-7; D remains unclear. The receptor's source is a man aged 30 to 45 in good health. This chain's CDR3 is CAISESDTSYEQYF. CDR3 sequence (DNA): TGTGCCATCAGTGAGTCCGACACTTCCTACGAGCAGTACTTC.